The 8 T cell receptor beta chains below come from one sample, sequenced in a study of long-term antiretroviral therapy in people with HIV. Survey level was the resolution at which the v3.0 immunoSEQ assay ran. Method: immunoSEQ multiplex PCR; TCRdb's copy keeps in-frame clones and lacks some. The data show 20,000 or so clones, 84% seen once. Material: unsorted PBMCs, obtained 5.9 years after starting antiretroviral therapy. The origin of the receptors is a man younger than 40 with HIV.

The J gene is TRBJ1-4, the V gene TRBV28; D might be TRBD1 (6 bases). Germline values: CDR1 MDHEN, CDR2 SYDVKM. The CDR3 is 16 residues long. V shed 5 bases and J shed 3 bases, with 16 bases lying between them. CDR3 bases: TGTGCCAGCAGTCAGCAAGTCCAGGGGTCTAATGAAAAACTGTTTTTT. This translates into CASSQQVQGSNEKLFF.

The rearrangement uses TRBV19 and TRBJ2-5, with TRBD2 matching 12 bases. CDR1 and CDR2 (germline): LNHDA, SQIVND (reference sequence). V lost 5 bases, J lost 4 bases, and 11 bases stayed unmatched. The CDR3 consists of 17 residues. CDR3 coding DNA: TGTGCCAGTAGTCCGGGACTAGCGGGCATTGAAGGAGAGACCCAGTACTTC. Its translation: CASSPGLAGIEGETQYF. The full variable domain, its missing parts supplied by reference TRBV19 and TRBJ2-5, is DGGITQSPKYLFRKEGQNVTLSCEQNLNHDAMYWYRQDPGQGLRLIYYSQIVNDFQKGDIAEGYSVSREKKESFPLTVTSAQKNPTAFYLCASSPGLAGIEGETQYFGPGTRLLVL.

This sequence joins TRBV30 and TRBJ1-1; D perhaps matches TRBD1 (5 bases). From germline, CDR1 is GTSNPN and CDR2 SVGIG (reference sequence). This CDR3 region has 13 residues. The germline V and J ends were trimmed by 2 bases and 5 bases, with 12 bases remaining between them. CDR3 region: CAWSQGGGTEAFF. Here the CDR3 DNA reads TGTGCCTGGAGTCAGGGCGGAGGGACTGAAGCTTTCTTT.

The chain has TRBV4-1 and TRBJ1-3; possible D gene TRBD1, 5 bases. The CDR3 loop spans 17 amino acids. Germline V lookup: CDR1 MGHRA, CDR2 YSYEKL. V was cut by 4 bases and J by 0 bases, with 16 bases left in between. In nucleotides, the CDR3 is TGCGCCAGCAGCCCTCAACCGTTGGGGACCTCTGGAAACACCATATATTTT. It yields the protein CASSPQPLGTSGNTIYF.

The rearrangement joins TRBV9 to TRBJ2-1; 7 bases agree with TRBD2. Germline-derived CDR1 and CDR2 are SGDLS and YYNGEE. The CDR3 has 15 amino acids. V was clipped by 4 bases and J by 4 bases; unmatched bases: 8. DNA for the CDR3: TGTGCCAGCAGCCCGACTAGCCAGGGATACAATGAGCAGTTCTTC. Its protein is CASSPTSQGYNEQFF.

The chain couples TRBV28 to TRBJ1-3; D might be TRBD1 (6 bases). Trimming removed 4 bases at V and 4 bases at J, with 14 bases between. From germline, CDR1 is MDHEN and CDR2 SYDVKM. The CDR3 covers 15 residues. The CDR3, as DNA: TGTGCCAGCAGTTACAGCAGGGGAGGCGGAAACACCATATATTTT. It encodes CASSYSRGGGNTIYF.

This sequence joins TRBV29-1 and TRBJ2-7; a possible D gene is TRBD2 (6 bases). Germline CDR1 reads SQVTM; CDR2 reads ANQGSEA. CDR3 size: 12 residues. CDR3 coding DNA: TGCAATGAGGTCCGCGGGGCCTACGAGCAGTACTTC. It codes for CNEVRGAYEQYF.

In this sample, this clone turned up a few times. The chain combines TRBV25-1 with TRBJ2-7; 10 bases map to TRBD1. Germline V gives CDR1 MGHDK, CDR2 SYGVNS. Trimming cost V 3 bases and J 2 bases; bases outside gene matches: 7. The CDR3 covers 16 residues. The CDR3 coding sequence is TGTGCCAGCAGTGAGCTCGACAGGGGGCAGACCTACGAGCAGTACTTC. This translates into CASSELDRGQTYEQYF.